This T cell receptor (beta chain) emerged from a study of immunodeficiency (dated by TCRdb to the late 2010s). Notes on the research overall: Repertoire analysis was performed to search for VDJ recombination defects and oligoclonality. The full study reports these points: V-J pairing and productive entropy of CD4+ T cells appeared to be similar between patients and controls. Severe oligoclonality, judged by top-100 and total clonotype frequencies, was seen in patient CD8+ but not CD4+ T cells. Entropy comparisons showed n=3 (open circles) for patients versus healthy controls; a thymic development effect was only suggested as possible.

CD3+CD4+ T cells were sorted from fresh PBMCs before TCR sequencing. Genomic DNA was isolated using the QIAamp DNA Blood Mini Kit and then sent out for immunoSEQ repertoire analysis. CDR3 regions were amplified by multiplex PCR from a standard quantity of genomic DNA template. The PCR products underwent sequencing on an Illumina platform. In the original analysis: Sequences were mapped to a reference, using V, D and J gene definitions from IMGT. To eliminate PCR and sequencing errors, a nearest-neighbor clustering algorithm combined closely related sequences. V, D and J usage in productive unique and total sequences was analyzed using ImmunoSEQ Analyzer tools and R version 3.6.1. TCRdb took over this immuneACCESS table, retaining in-frame rearrangements with V and J assigned. Such tables are incomplete; in checked studies, under half of the missing clones stem from an unresolved V gene, and the remainder is unexplained. The V and J calls and clone size come from that table; D and trimming were worked out from the DNA. A total of just under 4,000 clones appear in this sample, about 93% of them only once. The ten top clones hold around 4.1% of the sample.

Comment on this clone: The antigen it binds to is not known. No much larger clone exists at a distance of one base, and base qualities are not known.

The CDR3 has 16 amino acids, counting the end cysteine and phenylalanine. Solely the CDR3 DNA is kept, with 48 bases framed from the first base. The germline V gene (reference sequence) specifies LNHNV as CDR1 and YYDKDF as CDR2. The germline ends are 19 bases apart after V is trimmed by 3 bases and J by 6 bases. Material for sequencing was CD4+ T cells from blood. The receptor comes from a human donor in good health. This receptor chain uses TRBV15 and TRBJ2-3; no D segment can be confidently identified. The DNA sequence is TGTGCCACCAGCAGGGTTCTCCAGAGGCTCTTGGATACGCAGTATTTT. Its translation is CATSRVLQRLLDTQYF.